The 10 T cell receptor beta chains in this list originate from one sample, sequenced in a study of cytomegalovirus exposure and HLA in healthy donors. Researchers ran the PCR with 60 Vbeta and 13 Jbeta primers. TCRdb's copy holds only in-frame clones and misses some; the assay was immunoSEQ multiplex PCR. The sample carries about 170,000 clones, around 80% recorded once. Source material: PBMCs. Receptors were obtained from a man between 18 and 29 years old in good health and CMV-seronegative.

The chain recombines TRBV28 with TRBJ2-4, with a tentative D call TRBD1 (6 bases). The germline CDR1 and CDR2 sequences are MDHEN and SYDVKM. With 3 bases removed from V and 6 bases from J, the gap between germline ends came to 15 bases. This CDR3 spans 15 amino acids. In DNA form, the CDR3 reads TGTGCCAGCAGTTTTGAGGGGGTGGTGAGAAACATTCAGTACTTC. This gives the protein CASSFEGVVRNIQYF.

The chain carries TRBV10-3 and TRBJ2-7; TRBD2 is a possible D gene (6 bases). The length of the CDR3 is 18 residues. Germline loops: CDR1 ENHRY, CDR2 SYGVKD. Trimming pared 3 bases from V and 3 bases from J, leaving 24 bases between. The CDR3 sequence: CAISERLGDGREFYEQYF. The CDR3 nucleotides are TGTGCCATCAGTGAAAGGTTAGGGGACGGGAGAGAGTTCTACGAGCAGTACTTC.

This clone showed up just a few times. This chain links TRBV6-5 with TRBJ1-3; 7 bases agree with TRBD1. With 4 bases clipped from V and 3 bases from J, the junction kept 3 bases outside the gene matches. CDR3 length: 14 residues. The germline gives CDR1 MNHEY, CDR2 SVGAGI. Written as DNA, the CDR3 is TGTGCCAGCAGTTCAGGGGGAATTGGAAACACCATATATTTT. Protein sequence: CASSSGGIGNTIYF.

V gene TRBV27 combines with J gene TRBJ1-1; TRBD1 is a possible D gene (6 bases). Trimming removed 3 bases from V and 5 bases from J, with 13 bases in between. Germline V gene sequence: CDR1 MNHEY, CDR2 SMNVEV (reference sequence). The CDR3 totals 14 residues. CDR3 coding DNA: TGTGCCAGCAGTTTCGCAGGGGTTCGGACTGAAGCTTTCTTT. Translation: CASSFAGVRTEAFF.

The chain is built from TRBV7-9 and TRBJ2-7, with D possibly TRBD1 on 5 matching bases. V was cut by 5 bases and J by 0 bases, with 14 bases left in between. CDR3 length: 15 amino acids. The V gene's germline CDR1 is SEHNR and CDR2 FQNEAQ (reference sequence). Here the CDR3 DNA reads TGTGCCAGCAGCCGATTTGACAGCAACTCCTACGAGCAGTACTTC. Encoded protein: CASSRFDSNSYEQYF.

This clone was counted a few times. The rearrangement uses TRBV19 and TRBJ1-6; 7 bases agree with TRBD1. J gave up 7 bases and V 6 bases, and 6 bases lay outside the gene matches. This CDR3 has 14 amino acids. Germline CDR1 LNHDA, CDR2 SQIVND (reference sequence). The CDR3 loop reads CASRHRGPNSPLHF. In DNA form, the CDR3 reads TGTGCCAGTAGACACAGGGGACCGAATTCACCCCTCCACTTT.

The V gene is TRBV5-1, the J gene TRBJ2-5, with TRBD2 identical over 9 bases. CDR1 SGHRS and CDR2 YFSETQ come from the germline V gene. V was clipped by 4 bases and J by 6 bases; unmatched bases: 19. This CDR3 contains 18 residues. The CDR3 is CASSGRLAGPRSPKTQYF. The CDR3 nucleotides read TGCGCCAGCAGCGGGAGGCTAGCGGGGCCCCGTTCCCCCAAGACCCAGTACTTC.

The rearrangement links TRBV18 to TRBJ1-5, with D possibly matching TRBD1 (5 bases). Germline V lookup: CDR1 KGHSH, CDR2 LQKENI. Deletions cut 3 bases from V and 3 bases from J, with 6 bases between. The CDR3 length is 13 residues. The CDR3 reads CASSPGHNQPQHF. CDR3 DNA: TGTGCCAGCTCACCGGGGCACAATCAGCCCCAGCATTTT. The full variable domain, rest sourced from reference TRBV18 and TRBJ1-5, is NAGVMQNPRHLVRRRGQEARLRCSPMKGHSHVYWYRQLPEEGLKFMVYLQKENIIDESGMPKERFSAEFPKEGPSILRIQQVVRGDSAAYFCASSPGHNQPQHFGDGTRLSIL.

The chain combines TRBV7-2 with TRBJ1-2, with 8 bases fitting TRBD1. Germline CDR1 SGHTA, CDR2 FQGNSA. V lost 5 bases to trimming and J lost 4 bases; unmatched junction nucleotides: 3. CDR3 length: 13 residues. The CDR3 DNA reads TGTGCCAGCAGCGCGGGACAGGTCTATGGCTACACCTTC. Translated, it gives CASSAGQVYGYTF.

This rearrangement joins TRBV4-2 to TRBJ2-7; TRBD2 matches at 7 bases. Germline V CDR1 and CDR2: LGHNA, YNFKEQ. This CDR3 has 15 amino acids. J lost 2 bases, V lost 1 base, and 5 bases had no gene match. CDR3 nucleotide sequence: TGTGCCAGCAGCCAAGCCCTAGCGGCAACCTACGAGCAGTACTTC. Protein product: CASSQALAATYEQYF.